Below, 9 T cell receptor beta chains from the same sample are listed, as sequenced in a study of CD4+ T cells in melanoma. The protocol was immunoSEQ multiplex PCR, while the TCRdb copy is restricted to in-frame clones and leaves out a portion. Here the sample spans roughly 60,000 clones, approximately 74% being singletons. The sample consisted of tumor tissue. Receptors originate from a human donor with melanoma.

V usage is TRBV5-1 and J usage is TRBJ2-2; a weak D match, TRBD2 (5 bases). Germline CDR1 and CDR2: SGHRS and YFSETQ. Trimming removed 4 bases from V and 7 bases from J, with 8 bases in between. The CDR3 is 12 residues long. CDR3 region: CASSKEGGELFF. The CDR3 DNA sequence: TGCGCCAGCAGCAAAGAGGGCGGGGAGCTGTTTTTT.

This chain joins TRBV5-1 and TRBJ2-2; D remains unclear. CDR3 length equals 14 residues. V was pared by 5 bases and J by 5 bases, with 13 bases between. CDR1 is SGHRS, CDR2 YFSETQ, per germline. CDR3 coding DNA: TGCGCCAGCAGGGTGGACGGCGAAACCGGGGAGCTGTTTTTT. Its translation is CASRVDGETGELFF.

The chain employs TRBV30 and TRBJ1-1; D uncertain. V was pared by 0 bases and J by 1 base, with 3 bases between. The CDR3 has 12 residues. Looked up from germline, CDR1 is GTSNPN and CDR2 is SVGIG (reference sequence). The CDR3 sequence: CAWSVGNTEAFF. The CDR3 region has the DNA TGTGCCTGGAGTGTAGGGAACACTGAAGCTTTCTTT.

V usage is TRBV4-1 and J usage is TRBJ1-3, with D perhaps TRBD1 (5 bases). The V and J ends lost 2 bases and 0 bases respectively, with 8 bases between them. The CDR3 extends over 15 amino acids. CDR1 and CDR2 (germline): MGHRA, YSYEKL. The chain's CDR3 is CASSQPGNSGNTIYF. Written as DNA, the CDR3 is TGCGCCAGCAGCCAACCAGGGAACTCTGGAAACACCATATATTTT.

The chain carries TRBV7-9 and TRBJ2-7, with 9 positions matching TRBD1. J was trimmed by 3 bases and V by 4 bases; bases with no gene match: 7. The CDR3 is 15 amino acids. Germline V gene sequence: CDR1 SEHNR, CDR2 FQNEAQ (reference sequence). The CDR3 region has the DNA TGTGCCAGCAGCTCGCCGGGACAGGGCATCTACGAGCAGTACTTC. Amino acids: CASSSPGQGIYEQYF.

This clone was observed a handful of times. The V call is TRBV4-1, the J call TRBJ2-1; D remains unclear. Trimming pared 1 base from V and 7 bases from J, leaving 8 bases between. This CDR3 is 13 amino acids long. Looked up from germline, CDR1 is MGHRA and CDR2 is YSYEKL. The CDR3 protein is CASSQGIGNEQFF. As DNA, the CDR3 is TGCGCCAGCAGCCAAGGAATCGGGAATGAGCAGTTCTTC.

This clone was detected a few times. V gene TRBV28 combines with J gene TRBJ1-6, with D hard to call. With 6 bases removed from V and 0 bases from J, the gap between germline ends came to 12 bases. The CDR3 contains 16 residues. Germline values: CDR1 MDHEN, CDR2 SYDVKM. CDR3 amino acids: CASSPLTGSYNSPLHF. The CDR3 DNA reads TGTGCCAGCAGCCCATTGACGGGCTCCTATAATTCACCCCTCCACTTT.

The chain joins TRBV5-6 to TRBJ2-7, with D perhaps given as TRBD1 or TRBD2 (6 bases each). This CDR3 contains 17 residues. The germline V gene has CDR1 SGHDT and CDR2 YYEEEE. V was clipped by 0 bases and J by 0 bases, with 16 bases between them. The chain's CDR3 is CASSLAGGNTDSYEQYF. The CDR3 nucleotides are TGTGCCAGCAGCTTGGCCGGGGGCAACACGGACTCCTACGAGCAGTACTTC.

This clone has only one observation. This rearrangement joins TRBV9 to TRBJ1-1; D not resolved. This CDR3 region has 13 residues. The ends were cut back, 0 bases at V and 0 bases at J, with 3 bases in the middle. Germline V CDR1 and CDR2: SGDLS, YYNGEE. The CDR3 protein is CASSVVMNTEAFF. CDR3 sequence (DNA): TGTGCCAGCAGCGTAGTTATGAACACTGAAGCTTTCTTT. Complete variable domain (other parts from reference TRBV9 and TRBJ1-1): DSGVTQTPKHLITATGQRVTLRCSPRSGDLSVYWYQQSLDQGLQFLIQYYNGEERAKGNILERFSAQQFPDLHSELNLSSLELGDSALYFCASSVVMNTEAFFGQGTRLTVV.